These T cell receptor beta chains were read from a single sample in a study of OX40 agonist ivuxolimab in advanced cancers. Clones were sequenced by immunoSEQ multiplex PCR, and TCRdb holds only the in-frame ones, with some missing. The sample comprises about 76,000 clones, around 86% of which are singletons, and under 3% rests with the top ten. The specimen was CD4+ or CD8+ T cells sorted from blood, collected in a trial of the OX40 agonist ivuxolimab. These receptors came from an adult with an advanced solid tumor such as melanoma, head and neck, liver or kidney cancer. Both conserved end residues are part of each CDR3. A D gene is named only where the DNA matches it firmly. Expanded clones are given a class, and other clones once, few, many or no size at all.

clone size,D gene,V gene,J gene,CDR3 DNA,CDR3 protein
.,.,TRBV7-3,TRBJ1-6,TGTGCCAGCAGCTCAGGACTGAGCACCTCACCCCTCCACTTT,CASSSGLSTSPLHF
.,.,TRBV19,TRBJ2-3,TGTGCCAGTAGTATATCAGGGGATACCCGGGATACGCAGTATTTT,CASSISGDTRDTQYF
.,.,TRBV5-1,TRBJ1-4,TGCGCCAGCAGCTTGGCCGGGGCAGCAGGTGCGGAAAAACTGTTTTTT,CASSLAGAAGAEKLFF
.,TRBD1,TRBV27,TRBJ1-6,TGTGCCAGCAGTTTATCACGAACCGGGACAGGGGGTAATTCACCCCTCCACTTT,CASSLSRTGTGGNSPLHF
.,TRBD1,TRBV7-9,TRBJ1-2,TGTGCCAGCAGCTTAGCTCCCTCGGACAGGTTTGGCTACACCTTC,CASSLAPSDRFGYTF
.,TRBD1,TRBV4-2,TRBJ1-2,TGTGCCAGCAGCGACCGGACTACAGGGGAGGTTGGCTACACCTTC,CASSDRTTGEVGYTF
once,TRBD1,TRBV18,TRBJ1-4,TGTGCCAGCTCACCAAGATATTCAGGGGGGGATGAAAAACTGTTTTTT,CASSPRYSGGDEKLFF
.,.,TRBV5-8,TRBJ1-2,TGTGCCAGCAGCTTGACATCTAACTATGGCTACACCTTC,CASSLTSNYGYTF
.,TRBD1,TRBV7-9,TRBJ2-1,TGTGCCAGCAGCCGATATACAGGGGCGGGTGGGAATGAGCAGTTCTTC,CASSRYTGAGGNEQFF
.,TRBD1,TRBV10-3,TRBJ2-5,TGTGCCATCAGTGAGGCGGACAGGGATAAGACCCAGTACTTC,CAISEADRDKTQYF
.,.,TRBV29-1,TRBJ2-2,TGCAGCGTTCCTGACAGTTCACACCGGGGAGCTGTTTTT,CSVPDSSHRGAVF
.,.,TRBV5-4,TRBJ1-3,TGTGCCAGCAGCTTTTCGGAGGCGGGGATGGGAAACACCATATATTTT,CASSFSEAGMGNTIYF
once,.,TRBV9,TRBJ1-4,TGTGCCAGCAGCGTAGGGATGGGGCAAGAAAAACTGTTTTTT,CASSVGMGQEKLFF
.,.,TRBV18,TRBJ2-3,TGTGCCAGCTCACTGCTCCGGGACACCACCCCCGATACGCAGTATTTT,CASSLLRDTTPDTQYF
once,.,TRBV28,TRBJ1-3,TGTGCCACCTTACCGGACACGGGAGGAAACACCATATATTTT,CATLPDTGGNTIYF
.,.,TRBV18,TRBJ1-6,TGTGCCAGCTCACCAGCGTTGACGGGGAATTCACCCCTCCACTTT,CASSPALTGNSPLHF
few,.,TRBV9,TRBJ1-3,TGTGCCAGCAGCGCAGTCCTTTATGGAAACACCATATATTTT,CASSAVLYGNTIYF
.,.,TRBV4-2,TRBJ2-7,TGTGCCAGCAGCCAAGAAGTGATGGGCTACGAGCAGTACTTC,CASSQEVMGYEQYF
.,TRBD1,TRBV5-1,TRBJ1-2,TGCGCCAGCAGCCCCGGGACAGGATGGGAATATGGCTACACCTTC,CASSPGTGWEYGYTF
.,.,TRBV6-6,TRBJ2-2,TGTGCCAGCAGTCGTCAGACGAACACCGGGGAGCTGTTTTTT,CASSRQTNTGELFF
.,TRBD1,TRBV5-4,TRBJ1-3,TGTGCCAGCAGCTTGCCAGATGGACAGGGGGCCGGTGGAAACACCATATATTTT,CASSLPDGQGAGGNTIYF
.,TRBD1,TRBV6-5,TRBJ1-1,TGTGCCAGCACTAAGGGGGCGCTTTTTATCACTGAAGCTTTCTTT,CASTKGALFITEAFF
.,.,TRBV14,TRBJ2-1,TGTGCCAGCAGCCGGGACTCGAGCTACAATGAGCAGTTCTTC,CASSRDSSYNEQFF
.,.,TRBV7-3,TRBJ2-6,TGTGCCAGCAGCTTAATGGCGGGCTCTGGGGCCAACGTCCTGACTTTC,CASSLMAGSGANVLTF
.,.,TRBV11-2,TRBJ1-5,TGTGCCAGCAGCCCACAGGGACCCCACCTATATAGCAATCAGCCCCAGCATTTT,CASSPQGPHLYSNQPQHF
.,.,TRBV19,TRBJ1-2,TGTGCCAGTAGTATGGATAGGGTCAGCTACACCTTC,CASSMDRVSYTF
.,TRBD1,TRBV5-4,TRBJ1-1,TGTGCCAGCAGTAGGACAGGGATGCACACTGAAGCTTTCTTT,CASSRTGMHTEAFF
few,TRBD1,TRBV19,TRBJ1-5,TGTGCCAGTAGTCTGGACAGGGTTCAGCCCCAGCATTTT,CASSLDRVQPQHF
.,TRBD2,TRBV29-1,TRBJ2-3,TGCAGCGTTGAATCCACTAGCGGGACAGATACGCAGTATTTT,CSVESTSGTDTQYF
.,.,TRBV7-9,TRBJ1-1,TGTGCCAGCAGCTCCCGGACGGGCACTGAAGCTTTCTTT,CASSSRTGTEAFF
.,.,TRBV27,TRBJ2-6,TGTGCCAGCAGTTTAGGTCATAGCGGTGGGGCCAACGTCCTGACTTTC,CASSLGHSGGANVLTF
.,.,TRBV6-1,TRBJ1-2,TGTGCCAGCAGTGAATACAGGGTCGGTGGCTACACCTTC,CASSEYRVGGYTF